The source of this TCR beta chain is a study of T cells after yellow fever vaccination. Study findings and constraints: Contaminants from the bulk population, in the form of abundant clonotypes, could be found in FACS-sorted repertoires. Only a small proportion of the clonotypes turned up in both the CD4 and the CD8 compartments, likely arising from convergent recombination.

Production of TCR cDNA was by 5'RACE template switching, which also added a universal primer site and UMIs. Each CDR3 protein gets one entry after TCRdb re-called the 5' RACE reads with MiXCR. Of some 70,000 distinct CDR3 sequences listed, approximately 7% are singletons. The germline V and J ends were trimmed by 0 bases and 5 bases, with 13 bases remaining between them. The V gene's germline CDR1 is DFQATT and CDR2 SNEGSKA (reference sequence). CDR3 length equals 14 residues. This clonotype was found many times. Its antigen remains unidentified. The sequenced sample was CD8+ T cells sorted from PBMCs, obtained about 41 days after the first yellow fever vaccination. The chain joins TRBV20-1 to TRBJ1-1; tentative D call: TRBD1 (5 bases). The TCR comes from a young man who received the YFV17D yellow fever vaccine. The CDR3 loop reads CSAREGGSWTEAFF. CDR3 coding DNA: TGCAGTGCTAGAGAGGGGGGTTCGTGGACTGAAGCTTTCTTT.